A selection of T cell receptor beta chains follows, all from one sample in a study of blood T cell repertoires in COVID-19. TCRdb's copy holds only in-frame clones and misses some; the assay was immunoSEQ multiplex PCR. The sample has just over 300,000 clones, roughly 89% seen once. Material: peripheral blood. These receptors originate from a woman aged 30 to 39 with COVID-19, enrolled during active disease. Each CDR3 is given with its conserved first and last residue. D genes are given only for firm matches. Rows may omit the clone size; those that give it use once, few, many or a size class.

length,J,D,V,size,DNA,CDR3
13,TRBJ1-4,.,TRBV11-2,.,TGTGCCAGCAGCTTAGATCGGACAGCAAAACTGTTTTTT,CASSLDRTAKLFF
14,TRBJ2-3,TRBD2,TRBV2,.,TGTGCCAGCAGGGCGGGGGGGTTAACAGATACGCAGTATTTT,CASRAGGLTDTQYF
13,TRBJ1-5,.,TRBV30,.,TGTGCCTGGAGTCCGGGGGGAGGTCAGCCCCAGCATTTT,CAWSPGGGQPQHF
14,TRBJ1-6,TRBD1,TRBV18,few,TGTGCCAGCTCACCATCAACAGGGGAATCACCCCTCCACTTT,CASSPSTGESPLHF
14,TRBJ1-5,.,TRBV6-6,.,TGTGCCAGCAGTCAGTCGGGGGGCGGCCAGCCCCAGCATTTT,CASSQSGGGQPQHF
16,TRBJ2-5,.,TRBV28,.,TGTGCCAGCAGTTTTGGTGGAGTTGGGTACCAAGAGACCCAGTACTTC,CASSFGGVGYQETQYF
16,TRBJ1-2,.,TRBV6-5,.,TGTGCCAGCAGTTACTCGAGGGCGGGAGCTAACTATGGCTACACCTTC,CASSYSRAGANYGYTF
13,TRBJ1-1,.,TRBV7-3,.,TGTGCCAGCAGCTTAGACAGGAGGACTGAAGCTTTCTTT,CASSLDRRTEAFF
13,TRBJ1-1,.,TRBV10-2,.,TGCGCCAGCAAGTCCCAGGGTTACACTGAAGCTTTCTTT,CASKSQGYTEAFF
17,TRBJ1-6,.,TRBV19,.,TGTGCCAGTAGTATAGTGCCCGGACAGACGAAACATTCACCCCTCCACTTT,CASSIVPGQTKHSPLHF
15,TRBJ1-2,.,TRBV5-6,.,TGTGCCAGCAGCTTGCGAGGACAGATGGTGCTGGGCTACACCTTC,CASSLRGQMVLGYTF
16,TRBJ1-6,.,TRBV7-8,.,TGTGCCAGCAGCTTAGCGCTAGAGGGTAATGGTTCACCCCTCCACTTT,CASSLALEGNGSPLHF
16,TRBJ2-3,TRBD1,TRBV11-1,.,TGTGCCAGCAGCTTGGGTCGTGGACAGGGGGCAGATACGCAGTATTTT,CASSLGRGQGADTQYF
14,TRBJ1-2,TRBD1,TRBV18,.,TGTGCCAGCTCACTAGGACAGGCCGTAGATGGCTACACCTTC,CASSLGQAVDGYTF
13,TRBJ2-1,.,TRBV3-1/TRBV3-2,.,TGTGCCAGCAGCCTATTAGACTTCGGTGAGCAGTTCTTC,CASSLLDFGEQFF
15,TRBJ2-5,TRBD1,TRBV28,once,TGTGCCAGCAGTTACGTGACAGGGGGCGGTGAGACCCAGTACTTC,CASSYVTGGGETQYF
14,TRBJ2-7,TRBD2,TRBV3-1/TRBV3-2,.,TGTGCCAGCGCGAGTAGCGGGGGGACCTACGAGCAGTACTTC,CASASSGGTYEQYF
15,TRBJ2-5,.,TRBV5-6,.,TGTGCCAGCAGCTTAGGAGAAATAGTGAGGGAGACCCAGTACTTC,CASSLGEIVRETQYF
14,TRBJ2-3,.,TRBV5-4,.,TGTGCCAGCAGCTCCCGTGGGGAGGCAGATACGCAGTATTTT,CASSSRGEADTQYF
13,TRBJ1-5,.,TRBV29-1,.,TGCAGCGTGGGGAGGGGTAGCAATCAGCCCCAGCATTTT,CSVGRGSNQPQHF
13,TRBJ1-1,.,TRBV7-9,.,TGTGCCAGCAGCTTAACGGTGAACACTGAAGCTTTCTTT,CASSLTVNTEAFF
15,TRBJ2-1,TRBD2,TRBV18,.,TGTGCCAGCTCACCACCCTTAGCGGGAGCTAATGAGCAGTTCTTC,CASSPPLAGANEQFF
16,TRBJ1-6,TRBD1,TRBV27,.,TGTGCCAGCAGTTTCTGGACAGGGGGCGCGGGGTCACCCCTCCACTTT,CASSFWTGGAGSPLHF
14,TRBJ1-2,.,TRBV5-1,.,TGCGCCAGCAGCTTGGGACAGGATAACTATGGCTACACCTTC,CASSLGQDNYGYTF
16,TRBJ2-3,TRBD2,TRBV5-4,few,TGTGCCAGCAGCTCACGGGCGGGGGGAAGTTCAGATACGCAGTATTTT,CASSSRAGGSSDTQYF
15,TRBJ1-4,.,TRBV23-1,few,TGCGCCAGCAGTCAATCGCAGTCAACTAATGAAAAACTGTTTTTT,CASSQSQSTNEKLFF
14,TRBJ2-5,.,TRBV4-1,.,TGCGCCAGCAGCGTCGGGACTCAGCAAGAGACCCAGTACTTC,CASSVGTQQETQYF
16,TRBJ1-2,.,TRBV9,many,TGTGCCAGCAGCGCCCTGTCGGCGAAGAAGCGCTATGGCTACACCTTC,CASSALSAKKRYGYTF
16,TRBJ1-5,TRBD1,TRBV6-1,.,TGTGCCAGCAGTGTCCCCCGGAACAGGGGGGACCAGCCCCAGCATTTT,CASSVPRNRGDQPQHF
16,TRBJ2-1,TRBD1,TRBV27,.,TGTGCCAGCAGTTCGTCTCGAGGGACAGCGAACAATGAGCAGTTCTTC,CASSSSRGTANNEQFF
15,TRBJ1-4,.,TRBV5-1,.,TGCGCCAGCAGCTTTGGGGCTGCAACTAATGAAAAACTGTTTTTT,CASSFGAATNEKLFF
12,TRBJ1-1,.,TRBV7-2,.,TGTGCCAGCAGCTTAGTCCGGGTACCCGCTTTCTTT,CASSLVRVPAFF
14,TRBJ2-5,.,TRBV7-8,once,TGTGCCAGCAGCTTAGCCCGGCGGGTTGAGACCCAGTACTTC,CASSLARRVETQYF
14,TRBJ1-4,.,TRBV5-1,.,TGCGCCAGCAGCCCCGACAGCCATAATGAAAAACTGTTTTTT,CASSPDSHNEKLFF
14,TRBJ1-2,.,TRBV3-1/TRBV3-2,.,TGTGCCAGCAACGCCAGATCAGGAACCAATGGCTACACCTTC,CASNARSGTNGYTF
14,TRBJ2-1,TRBD2,TRBV5-1,.,TGCGCCAGCAGCCCGCGGGGGGGCTGGGATGAGCAGTTCTTC,CASSPRGGWDEQFF
16,TRBJ2-1,TRBD2,TRBV10-3,.,TGTGCCATCAGTAGGGCTAGCGGGGGGGCCGGGAATGAGCAGTTCTTC,CAISRASGGAGNEQFF
12,TRBJ2-1,.,TRBV5-6,.,TGTGCCAGCACCGGGGTTTCCCGGTCATGGTTCTTC,CASTGVSRSWFF
15,TRBJ2-5,TRBD2,TRBV19,once,TGTGCCAGTAGTAGAGAGCGGGGGGGGCAAGAGACCCAGTACTTC,CASSRERGGQETQYF
15,TRBJ1-4,.,TRBV4-1,.,TGCGCCAGCAGCCTCTTTGGCAGGGCGGATGAAAAACTGTTTTTT,CASSLFGRADEKLFF
17,TRBJ1-2,.,TRBV18,.,TGTGCCAGCTCACCTTTAGACAGGCAAACTTCTAACTATGGCTACACCTTC,CASSPLDRQTSNYGYTF